This TCR beta chain was recorded in a study of blood T cell repertoires in COVID-19. Study overall: PBMCs, B-cell-depleted T cells, or T cells provided the cDNA or gDNA that made up the material.

The authors' processing: Nucleated cell number was recorded as an estimate derived from reference gene primer amplification. Only in-frame clones appear in the TCRdb table, and some are missing; sequencing was by immunoSEQ multiplex PCR. For V, J and clone size, that table is used; D and trimming come from the DNA. Of about 40,000 clones listed, approximately 90% were seen once; the top ten hold less than 2.5%. The CDR3 loop spans 14 amino acids. Trimming took 6 bases from V and 4 from J; bases not matched to a gene: 3. Germline-derived CDR1 and CDR2 are ENHRY and SYGVKD. The specimen was peripheral blood. This chain uses TRBV10-3 with TRBJ2-3, with 11 bases fitting TRBD1. The TCR originated in a human donor in a cohort sampled during active COVID-19. The CDR3 coding sequence is TGTGCCATCAGGGGACAGGGGGGATCAGATACGCAGTATTTT. Its protein product is CAIRGQGGSDTQYF.